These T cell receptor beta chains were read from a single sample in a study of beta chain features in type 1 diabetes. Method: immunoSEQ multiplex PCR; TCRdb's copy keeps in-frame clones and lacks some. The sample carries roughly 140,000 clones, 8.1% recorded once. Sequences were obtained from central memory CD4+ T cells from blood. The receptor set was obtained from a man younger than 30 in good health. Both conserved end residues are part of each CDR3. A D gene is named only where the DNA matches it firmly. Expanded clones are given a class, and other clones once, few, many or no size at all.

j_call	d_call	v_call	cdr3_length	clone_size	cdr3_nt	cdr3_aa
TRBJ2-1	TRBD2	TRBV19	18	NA	TGTGCCAGTAGTATCGGGACTAGCGCCAGGAGCTCCTACAATGAGCAGTTCTTC	CASSIGTSARSSYNEQFF
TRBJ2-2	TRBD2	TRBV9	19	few	TGTGCCAGCAGCGCCCCCGGGACTAGCGGGGGTACGAACACCGGGGAGCTGTTTTTT	CASSAPGTSGGTNTGELFF
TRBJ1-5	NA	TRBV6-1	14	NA	TGTGCCAGCAGAGATCGACAGAGCAATCAGCCCCAGCATTTT	CASRDRQSNQPQHF
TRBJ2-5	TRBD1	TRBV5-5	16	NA	TGTGCCAGCAGCTTGGTGTTGGGGCAGGGGGAAGAGACCCAGTACTTC	CASSLVLGQGEETQYF
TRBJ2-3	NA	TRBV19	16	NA	TGTGCCAGTAGTATAGATAGACAGAAGAGCACAGATACGCAGTATTTT	CASSIDRQKSTDTQYF
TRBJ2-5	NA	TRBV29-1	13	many	TGCAGCGTTAAGCCGGGACAATGGGAGACCCAGTACTTC	CSVKPGQWETQYF
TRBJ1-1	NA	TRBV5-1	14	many	TGCGCCAGCCGACCCTTGACAGAAAACACTGAAGCTTTCTTT	CASRPLTENTEAFF
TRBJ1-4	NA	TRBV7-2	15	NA	TGTGCCAGCAGCTTGAGGTGGGGCTTGAATGAAAAACTGTTTTTT	CASSLRWGLNEKLFF
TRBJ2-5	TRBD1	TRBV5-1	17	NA	TGCGCCAGCAGCCCGGGGGTCGGGACAGGGAGGGGAGAGACCCAGTACTTC	CASSPGVGTGRGETQYF
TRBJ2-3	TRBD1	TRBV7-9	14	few	TGTGCCAGCAACATAGGGACAGCAGAGGATACGCAGTATTTT	CASNIGTAEDTQYF
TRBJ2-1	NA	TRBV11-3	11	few	TGTGCCAGCAGCCGGGGCAATGAGCAGTTCTTC	CASSRGNEQFF
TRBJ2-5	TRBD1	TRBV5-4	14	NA	TGTGCCAGCAGCACGTGGACAGGGGGGGAGACCCAGTACTTC	CASSTWTGGETQYF
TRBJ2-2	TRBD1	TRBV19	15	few	TGTGCCAGTAGTCAAGGGGGCCTGGACACCGGGGAGCTGTTTTTT	CASSQGGLDTGELFF
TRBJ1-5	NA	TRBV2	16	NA	TGTGCCAGCAGAGAACCCCCAGAAGATAGCAATCAGCCCCAGCATTTT	CASREPPEDSNQPQHF
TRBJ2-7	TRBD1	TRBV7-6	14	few	TGTGCCAGCTCTACAGGGGGCAATCCGTACGAGCAGTACTTC	CASSTGGNPYEQYF
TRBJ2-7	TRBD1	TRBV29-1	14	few	TGCAGCGTATCCCCGGGACAGGTTCATGGCGAGCAGTACTTC	CSVSPGQVHGEQYF
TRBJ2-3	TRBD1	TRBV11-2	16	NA	TGTGCCAGCAGCTTAATCCTGGGACAGGGTCAAGATACGCAGTATTTT	CASSLILGQGQDTQYF
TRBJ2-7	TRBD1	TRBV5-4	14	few	TGTGCCAGCAGCCGGGACAGGGAGCGGTACGAGCAGTACTTC	CASSRDRERYEQYF
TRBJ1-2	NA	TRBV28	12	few	TGTGCCTCCGAGGCACCCATCTATGGCTACACCTTC	CASEAPIYGYTF
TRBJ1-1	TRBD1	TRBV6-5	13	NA	TGTGCCAGCAGTTACCCCGGGACAGGGGAAGCTTTCTTT	CASSYPGTGEAFF
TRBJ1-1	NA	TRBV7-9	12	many	TGTGCCAGCAGCCCCACAGGGTCGGAAGCTTTCTTT	CASSPTGSEAFF
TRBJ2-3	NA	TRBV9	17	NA	TGTGCCAGCAGCGCCCTCATTGAGGCGGGGAGCACAGATACGCAGTATTTT	CASSALIEAGSTDTQYF
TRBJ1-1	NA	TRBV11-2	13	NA	TGTGCCAGCAGCTTATCCAGGAACACTGAAGCTTTCTTT	CASSLSRNTEAFF
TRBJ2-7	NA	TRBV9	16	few	TGTGCCAGCAGGGTTATTCCTCAGGGCCTTCGCTACGAGCAGTACTTC	CASRVIPQGLRYEQYF
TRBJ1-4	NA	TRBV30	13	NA	TGTGCCTGTCATTTACAGGGTTTGGAAAAACTGTTTTTT	CACHLQGLEKLFF
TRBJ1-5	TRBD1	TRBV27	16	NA	TGTGCCAGCAGTTCGTACGCGACAGGGTCTCGCCAGCCCCAGCATTTT	CASSSYATGSRQPQHF
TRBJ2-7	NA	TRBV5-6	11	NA	TGTGCCAGCAGCACAGACAGAGAGCAGTACTTC	CASSTDREQYF
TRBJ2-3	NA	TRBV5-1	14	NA	TGCGCCAGCAGCTTGGGGGGAGTAGCAGATACGCAGTATTTT	CASSLGGVADTQYF
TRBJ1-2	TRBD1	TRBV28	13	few	TGTGCCAGTCGGACAGGGGACAACTATGGCTACACCTTC	CASRTGDNYGYTF
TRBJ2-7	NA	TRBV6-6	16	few	TGTGCCAGCACCAGAGGGGGGGGAGGGCGCTCCTACGAGCAGTACTTC	CASTRGGGGRSYEQYF
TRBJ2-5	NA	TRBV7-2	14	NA	TGTGCCAGCAGCTTAGCGGGGCAGTGGGAGACCCAGTACTTC	CASSLAGQWETQYF
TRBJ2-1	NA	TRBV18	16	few	TGTGCCAGCTCACCATTAGGCGGGGGCCCCGAGGATGAGCAGTTCTTC	CASSPLGGGPEDEQFF
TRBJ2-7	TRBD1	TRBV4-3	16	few	TGCGCCAGCAGCCAAGCCTGGGACAGGGAAATTTACGAGCAGTACTTC	CASSQAWDREIYEQYF
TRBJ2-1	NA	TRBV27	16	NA	TGTGCCAGCAGTGGCATTGTGGGGGGTGACGACAATGAGCAGTTCTTC	CASSGIVGGDDNEQFF
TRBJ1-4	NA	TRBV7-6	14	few	TGTGCCAGCAGCTTCAGGCCAACTAATGAAAAACTGTTTTTT	CASSFRPTNEKLFF
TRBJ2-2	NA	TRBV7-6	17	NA	TGTGCCAGCAGCTTAGTGTATTCGGGGTTTAGCACCGGGGAGCTGTTTTTT	CASSLVYSGFSTGELFF
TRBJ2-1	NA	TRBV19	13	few	TGTGCCAGTAGTGGAACCTGGACAGAGAAGTGTTTCTTC	CASSGTWTEKCFF
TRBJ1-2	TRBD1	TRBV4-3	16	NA	TGCGCCAGCAGCCAAGTTTTCGCAGGGGGTAACTATGGCTACACCTTC	CASSQVFAGGNYGYTF
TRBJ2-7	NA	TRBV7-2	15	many	TGTGCCAGCAGCTCCCCCGAGATCTACTCCTACGAGCAGTACTTC	CASSSPEIYSYEQYF
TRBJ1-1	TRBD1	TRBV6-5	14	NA	TGTGCCAGCAGCCGCGACAGGGATGACACTGAAGCTTTCTTT	CASSRDRDDTEAFF
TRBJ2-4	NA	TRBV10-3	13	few	TGTGCCATCAGTGAGACAACCAAAAACATTCAGTACTTC	CAISETTKNIQYF